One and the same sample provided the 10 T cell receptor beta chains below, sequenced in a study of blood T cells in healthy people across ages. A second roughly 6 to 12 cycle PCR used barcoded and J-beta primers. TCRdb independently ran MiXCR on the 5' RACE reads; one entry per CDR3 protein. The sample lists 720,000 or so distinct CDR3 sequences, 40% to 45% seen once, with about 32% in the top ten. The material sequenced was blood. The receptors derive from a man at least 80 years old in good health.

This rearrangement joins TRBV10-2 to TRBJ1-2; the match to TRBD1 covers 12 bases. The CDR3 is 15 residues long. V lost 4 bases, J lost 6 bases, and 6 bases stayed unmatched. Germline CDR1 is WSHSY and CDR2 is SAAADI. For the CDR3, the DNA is TGCGCCAGCAGTGGAGGGACAGGGGGCCCTGATGGCTACACCTTC. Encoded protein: CASSGGTGGPDGYTF.

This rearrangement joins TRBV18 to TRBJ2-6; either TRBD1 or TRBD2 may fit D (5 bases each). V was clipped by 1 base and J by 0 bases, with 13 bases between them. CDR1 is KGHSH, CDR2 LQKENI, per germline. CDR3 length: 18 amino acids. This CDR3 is CASSPLGTASSGANVLTF. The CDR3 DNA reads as TGTGCCAGCTCACCACTGGGGACGGCGAGCTCTGGGGCCAACGTCCTGACTTTC.

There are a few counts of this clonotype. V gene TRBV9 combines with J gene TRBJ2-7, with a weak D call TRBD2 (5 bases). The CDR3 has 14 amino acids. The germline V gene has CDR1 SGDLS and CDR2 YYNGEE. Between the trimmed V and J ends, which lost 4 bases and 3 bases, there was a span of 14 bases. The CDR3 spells CASSKTGNIYEQYF. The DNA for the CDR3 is TGTGCCAGCAGCAAGACCGGGAACATCTACGAGCAGTACTTC. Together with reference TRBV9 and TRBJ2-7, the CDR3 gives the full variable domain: DSGVTQTPKHLITATGQRVTLRCSPRSGDLSVYWYQQSLDQGLQFLIQYYNGEERAKGNILERFSAQQFPDLHSELNLSSLELGDSALYFCASSKTGNIYEQYFGPGTRLTVT.

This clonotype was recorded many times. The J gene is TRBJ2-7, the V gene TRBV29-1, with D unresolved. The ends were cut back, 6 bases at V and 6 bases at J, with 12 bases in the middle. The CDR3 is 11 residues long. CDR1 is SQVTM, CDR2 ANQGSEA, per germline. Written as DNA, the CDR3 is TGCAGCGTGTCTCGAAGAAGCGAGCAGTACTTC. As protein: CSVSRRSEQYF.

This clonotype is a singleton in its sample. CDR3: CASSLVLASLSTDTQYF. CDR3 DNA sequence: TGTGCCAGCAGCTTAGTACTAGCGAGTCTTAGCACAGATACGCAGTATTTT. V and J are TRBV7-8 and TRBJ2-3, with 7 bases identical to TRBD2. CDR1 and CDR2 from the germline V gene are SGHVS and FQNEAQ. CDR3 length: 17 amino acids. The V gene end was trimmed by 1 base and the J gene end by 0 bases; junction bases not matched to a gene: 7. Combining the CDR3 with reference TRBV7-8 and TRBJ2-3 gives the whole variable domain GAGVSQSPRYKVAKRGQDVALRCDPISGHVSLFWYQQALGQGPEFLTYFQNEAQLDKSGLPSDRFFAERPEGSVSTLKIQRTQQEDSAVYLCASSLVLASLSTDTQYFGPGTRLTVL.

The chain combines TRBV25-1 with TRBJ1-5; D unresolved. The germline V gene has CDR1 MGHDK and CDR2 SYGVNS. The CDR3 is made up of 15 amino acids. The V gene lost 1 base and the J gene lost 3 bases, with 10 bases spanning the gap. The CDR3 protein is CASSESREANQPQHF. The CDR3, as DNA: TGTGCCAGCAGTGAATCCCGGGAGGCCAATCAGCCCCAGCATTTT.

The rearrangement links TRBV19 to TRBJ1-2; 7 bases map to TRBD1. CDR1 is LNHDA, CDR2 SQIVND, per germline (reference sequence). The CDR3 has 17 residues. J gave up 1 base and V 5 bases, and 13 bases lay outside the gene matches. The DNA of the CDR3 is TGTGCCAGTAGTGTTCTACTTAGGGGACAGTTTAACTATGGCTACACCTTC. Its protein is CASSVLLRGQFNYGYTF.

The DNA for the CDR3 is TGCGCCAGCAGTCCCACAAGGAACCCTGGAAACACCATATATTTT. It is translated as CASSPTRNPGNTIYF. V usage is TRBV5-1 and J usage is TRBJ1-3; the D is unclear. The CDR3 extends over 15 amino acids. The V gene's germline CDR1 is SGHRS and CDR2 YFSETQ. V lost 5 bases and J lost 2, with 14 bases in between.

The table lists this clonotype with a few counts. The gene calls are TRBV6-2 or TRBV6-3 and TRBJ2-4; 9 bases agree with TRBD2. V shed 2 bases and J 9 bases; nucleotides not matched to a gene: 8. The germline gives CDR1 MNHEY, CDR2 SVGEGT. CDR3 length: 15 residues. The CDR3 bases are TGTGCCAGCAGTTACCCCGGGACTAGCTCACCCATTCAGTACTTC. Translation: CASSYPGTSSPIQYF.

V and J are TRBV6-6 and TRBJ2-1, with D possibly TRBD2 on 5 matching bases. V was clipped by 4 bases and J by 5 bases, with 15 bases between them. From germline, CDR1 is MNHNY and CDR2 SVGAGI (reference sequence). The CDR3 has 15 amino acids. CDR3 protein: CASSSSQGLDNEQFF. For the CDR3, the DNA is TGTGCCAGCAGTTCGAGCCAAGGACTCGACAATGAGCAGTTCTTC.